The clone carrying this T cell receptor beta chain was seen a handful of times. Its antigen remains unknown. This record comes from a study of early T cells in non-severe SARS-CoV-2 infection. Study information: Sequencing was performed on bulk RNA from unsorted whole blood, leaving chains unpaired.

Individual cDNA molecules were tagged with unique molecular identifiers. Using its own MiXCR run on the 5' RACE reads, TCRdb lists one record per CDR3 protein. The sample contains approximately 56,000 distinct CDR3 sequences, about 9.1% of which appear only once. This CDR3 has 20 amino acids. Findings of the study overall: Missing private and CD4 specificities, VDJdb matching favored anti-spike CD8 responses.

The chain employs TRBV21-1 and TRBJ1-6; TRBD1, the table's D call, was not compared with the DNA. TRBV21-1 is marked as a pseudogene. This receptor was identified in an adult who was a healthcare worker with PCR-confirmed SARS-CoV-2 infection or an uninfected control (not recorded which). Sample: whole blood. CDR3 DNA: TGTGCCAGCCCCCATACCCCGGGACAGGATCATGAGAGGATGGGTTCACCCCTCCACTTT. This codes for CASPHTPGQDHERMGSPLHF.